This T cell receptor beta chain originates from a study of CD8+ T cells in alopecia areata. Overall study context: A 6-month period off drug followed tofacitinib, which lasted 6 to 18 months. Scalp area affected, as a percentage, set the severity score of treated patients.

This CDR3 has 15 residues. Study-wide results and caveats: TCR sharing was clearer in mice than between patients, perhaps partly owing to patient HLA diversity. When scalp samples are sequenced, resident alphabeta T cells of normal skin are also captured.

Treatment given: oral pan-JAK inhibitor, 5-10 mg twice daily. Sequencing used cDNA as its template, made by extracting RNA and reverse transcribing it. Data came from immunoSEQ multiplex PCR; TCRdb stores just in-frame clones and leaves some out. The sample consists of over 85,000 clones, 60% to 75% of them appearing once. This clone was seen a few times. The antigen is unknown. The V gene is TRBV21-1, the J gene TRBJ2-6. TRBV21-1 is annotated as a pseudogene. The specimen was CD8+ T cells sorted from blood, collected at week 4, from a patient treated with tofacitinib. The sequence was obtained from a human donor with alopecia areata. The CDR3 reads CASSKRGEGANVLTF. CDR3 nucleotide sequence: TGTGCCAGCAGCAAAAGGGGGGAAGGGGCCAACGTCCTGACTTTC.